This T cell receptor (beta chain) appears in the sequencing data of a study of control samples from healthy donors and cancer patients. Germline V gives CDR1 LNHDA, CDR2 SQIVND (reference sequence). V was clipped by 5 bases and J by 1 base; unmatched bases: 8. This CDR3 contains 16 residues. This clone is a singleton in its sample. Produced via immunoSEQ multiplex PCR; TCRdb's table is partial and in-frame only. The sample lists tens of thousands of clones; roughly 83% were seen once. The clonotype comes from an older man with lung cancer. The material sequenced was PBMCs. The chain uses TRBV19 and TRBJ2-1; TRBD2 agrees at 7 bases. The CDR3 bases are TGTGCCAGTAGTGTGCTAGCGGCCCTATCCTACAATGAGCAGTTCTTC. This codes for CASSVLAALSYNEQFF.